One T cell receptor (beta chain) is described in this entry. In the original analysis: The authors estimated nucleated cell counts from reference gene primer amplification. Measured with immunoSEQ multiplex PCR; TCRdb has only the in-frame clones, and not every one. V, J and clone size are taken as reported in that table, and D and trimming were inferred from the DNA itself. The sample shows roughly 240,000 clones, roughly 87% of them seen only once. Those enrolled, adults aged roughly 18 to 89 years, came from about two dozen US areas. The data are from a study of blood T cell repertoires in COVID-19. About the research overall: Sites in the United States, Italy and Spain provided acute and convalescent COVID-19 samples.

V was clipped by 6 bases and J by 2 bases, with 7 bases between them. Germline V gives CDR1 MNHEY, CDR2 SMNVEV (reference sequence). The CDR3 has 12 amino acids. The genes are TRBV27 and TRBJ1-2; D is unresolved. The TCR comes from a woman in her twenties or thirties with acute COVID-19. The sequenced sample was PBMCs or T cells enriched from blood (not recorded which). CDR3 DNA: TGTGCCAGCAGCCCATCAAACTATGGCTACACCTTC. Protein sequence: CASSPSNYGYTF.